In its sample, the clone carrying this T cell receptor (beta chain) is large. Its antigen is unidentified. The library targeted TCRbeta and was prepared with unique molecular identifiers. MiXCR, run by TCRdb on the PCR reads, gives a single entry per CDR3 protein. The data contain about 3,000 distinct CDR3 sequences, 28% of them singletons. From germline, CDR1 is SQVTM and CDR2 ANQGSEA. The V gene lost 3 bases and the J gene lost 3 bases, with 4 bases spanning the gap. The CDR3 loop spans 11 amino acids. The sample originates from a study of T-cell reconstitution after alpha-beta-depleted transplantation in children. Study findings and constraints: Several hundred rapidly expanded clones from non-depleted graft cells reportedly supplied alpha-beta T cells about two months post-transplant. Some patients' high day-60 TCRbeta diversity was traced to surviving recipient T cells and thymic progenitors. Newly produced T cells mostly provided counts and TCRbeta diversity after one year, as hyperexpanded clones declined.

The material sequenced was PBMCs, mostly from graft donor cells, taken 60 days after TCRalphabeta/CD19-depleted stem cell transplant. The TCR comes from a male patient between 2 and 10 years old who had a stem cell transplant for acute myeloid leukemia, so the T cells may come from the graft donor. The genes are TRBV29-1 and TRBJ2-3, with D unresolved. CDR3 loop: CSVESTDTQYF. In DNA, the CDR3 is TGCAGCGTTGAGTCGACAGATACGCAGTATTTT.